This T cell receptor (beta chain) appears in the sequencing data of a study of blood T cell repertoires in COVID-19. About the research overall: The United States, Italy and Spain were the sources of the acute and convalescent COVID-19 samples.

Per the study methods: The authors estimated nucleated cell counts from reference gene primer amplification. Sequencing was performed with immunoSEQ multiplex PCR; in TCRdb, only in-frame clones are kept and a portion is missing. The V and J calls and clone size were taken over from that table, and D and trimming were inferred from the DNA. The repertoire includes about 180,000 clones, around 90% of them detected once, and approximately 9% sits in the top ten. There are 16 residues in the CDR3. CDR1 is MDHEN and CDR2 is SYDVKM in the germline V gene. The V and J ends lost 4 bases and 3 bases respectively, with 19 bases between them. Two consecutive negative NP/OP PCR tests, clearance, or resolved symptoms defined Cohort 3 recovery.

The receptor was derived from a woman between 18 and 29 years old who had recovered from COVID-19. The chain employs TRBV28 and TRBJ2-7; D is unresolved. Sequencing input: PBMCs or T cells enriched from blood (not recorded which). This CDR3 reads CASSSRSQANDYEQYF. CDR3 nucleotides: TGTGCCAGCAGTTCCAGGTCCCAGGCGAACGACTACGAGCAGTACTTC.